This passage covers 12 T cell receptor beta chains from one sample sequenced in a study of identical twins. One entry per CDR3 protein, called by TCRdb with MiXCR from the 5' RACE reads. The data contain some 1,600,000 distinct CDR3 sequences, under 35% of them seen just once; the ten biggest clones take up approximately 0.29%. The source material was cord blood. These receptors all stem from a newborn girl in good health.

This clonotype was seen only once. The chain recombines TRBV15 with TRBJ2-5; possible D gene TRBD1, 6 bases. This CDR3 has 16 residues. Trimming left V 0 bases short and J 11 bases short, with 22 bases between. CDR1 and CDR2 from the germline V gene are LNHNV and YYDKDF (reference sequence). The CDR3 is CATSRDVTLGDNEQYF. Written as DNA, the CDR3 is TGTGCCACCAGCAGAGATGTTACCCTGGGGGACAATGAGCAGTACTTC.

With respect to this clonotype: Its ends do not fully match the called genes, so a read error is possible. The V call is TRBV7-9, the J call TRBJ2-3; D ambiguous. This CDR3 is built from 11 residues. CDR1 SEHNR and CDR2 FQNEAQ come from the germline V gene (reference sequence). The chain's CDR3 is CSSSKTDTQYF. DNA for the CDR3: TGTTCCAGCAGCAAGACGGATACGCAGTATTTT. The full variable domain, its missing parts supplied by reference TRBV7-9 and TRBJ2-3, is DTGVSQNPRHKITKRGQNVTFRCDPISEHNRLYWYRQTLGQGPEFLTYFQNEAQLEKSRLLSDRFSAERPKGSFSTLEIQRTEQGDSAMYLCSSSKTDTQYFGPGTRLTVL.

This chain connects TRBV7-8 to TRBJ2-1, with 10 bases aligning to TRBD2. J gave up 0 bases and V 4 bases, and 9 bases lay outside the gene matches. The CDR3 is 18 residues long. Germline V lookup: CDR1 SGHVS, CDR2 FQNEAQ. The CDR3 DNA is TGTGCCAGCAGCTCCCTCGGACTAGCGGTTTTCTCCTACAATGAGCAGTTCTTC. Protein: CASSSLGLAVFSYNEQFF. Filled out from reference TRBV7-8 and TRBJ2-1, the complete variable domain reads GAGVSQSPRYKVAKRGQDVALRCDPISGHVSLFWYQQALGQGPEFLTYFQNEAQLDKSGLPSDRFFAERPEGSVSTLKIQRTQQEDSAVYLCASSSLGLAVFSYNEQFFGPGTRLTVL.

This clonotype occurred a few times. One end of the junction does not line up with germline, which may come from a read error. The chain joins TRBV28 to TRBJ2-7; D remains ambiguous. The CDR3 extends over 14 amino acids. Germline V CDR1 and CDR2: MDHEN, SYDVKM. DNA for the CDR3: TGTGCCAGCCGTTTGTTCGGTGAGACCTACGAGCAGTACTTC. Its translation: CASRLFGETYEQYF.

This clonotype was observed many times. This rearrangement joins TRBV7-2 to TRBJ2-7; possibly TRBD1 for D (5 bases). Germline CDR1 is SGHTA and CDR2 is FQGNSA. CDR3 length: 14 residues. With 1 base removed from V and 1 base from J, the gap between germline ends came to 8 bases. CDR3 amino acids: CASSLERGSYEQYF. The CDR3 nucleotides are TGTGCCAGCAGCTTAGAAAGGGGATCCTACGAGCAGTACTTC.

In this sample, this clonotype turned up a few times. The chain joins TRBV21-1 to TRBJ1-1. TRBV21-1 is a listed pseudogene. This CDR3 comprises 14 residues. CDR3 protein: CASSKAGMNTEAFF. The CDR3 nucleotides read TGTGCCAGCAGCAAAGCAGGGATGAACACTGAAGCTTTCTTT.

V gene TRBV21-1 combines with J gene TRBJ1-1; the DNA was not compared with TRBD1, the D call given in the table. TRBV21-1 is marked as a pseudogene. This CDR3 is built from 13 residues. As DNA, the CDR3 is TGTGCCAGCAGCAAAGAACAGGTTTATGAAGCTTTCTTT. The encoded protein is CASSKEQVYEAFF.

The CDR3 coding sequence is TGCAGTGCTTCAGCCCGGAGGGACAGACCCACCTACGAGCAGTACTTC. As protein: CSASARRDRPTYEQYF. The V and J genes are TRBV20-1 and TRBJ2-7; D may be TRBD1 (7 bases). Germline V gene lookup returns CDR1 DFQATT and CDR2 SNEGSKA (reference sequence). V shed 5 bases and J shed 2 bases, with 22 bases lying between them. The CDR3 has 16 amino acids.

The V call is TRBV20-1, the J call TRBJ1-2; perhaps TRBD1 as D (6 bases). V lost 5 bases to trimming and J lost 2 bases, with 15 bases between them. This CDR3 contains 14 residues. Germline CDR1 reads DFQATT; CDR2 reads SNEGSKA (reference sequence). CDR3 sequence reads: CSASADRPNYGYTF. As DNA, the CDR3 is TGCAGTGCTTCGGCGGACAGACCAAACTATGGCTACACCTTC.

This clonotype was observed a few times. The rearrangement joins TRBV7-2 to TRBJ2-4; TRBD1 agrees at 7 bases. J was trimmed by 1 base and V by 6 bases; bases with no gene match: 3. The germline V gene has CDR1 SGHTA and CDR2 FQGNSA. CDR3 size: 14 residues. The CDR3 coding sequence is TGTGCCAGCAGAGTACAGGGGGCCAAAAACATTCAGTACTTC. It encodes CASRVQGAKNIQYF.

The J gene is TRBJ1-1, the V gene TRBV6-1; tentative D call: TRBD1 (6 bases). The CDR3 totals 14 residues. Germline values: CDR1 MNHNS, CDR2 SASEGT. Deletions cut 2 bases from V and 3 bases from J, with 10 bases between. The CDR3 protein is CASSEITGYTEAFF. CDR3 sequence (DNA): TGTGCCAGCAGTGAAATTACAGGGTACACTGAAGCTTTCTTT.

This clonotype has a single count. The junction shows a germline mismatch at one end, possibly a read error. The CDR3: CASSLEGTDAQYF. CDR3 DNA: TGCGCCAGCAGCTTGGAGGGAACAGATGCGCAGTATTTT. V usage is TRBV5-1 and J usage is TRBJ2-3, with D hard to call. The CDR3 has 13 amino acids. Germline CDR1 is SGHRS and CDR2 is YFSETQ.